This T cell receptor (beta chain) emerged from a study of neurological immune-mediated disorders. For this clonotype: What it binds is unknown.

The V gene's germline CDR1 is DFQATT and CDR2 SNEGSKA (reference sequence). V was clipped by 4 bases and J by 3 bases, with 22 bases between them. The CDR3 is 16 amino acids. TCRdb re-derived calls from the 5' RACE reads in MiXCR, one entry per CDR3 protein. Of around 16,000 distinct CDR3 sequences in the sample, approximately 3.7% were seen once. Points from the study as a whole: The most TCR clonal expansion was seen in HTLV-1-associated myelopathy, whereas the least was seen in multiple sclerosis, below the level in healthy controls.

This clonotype was sampled from a woman in her forties in good health. The rearrangement uses TRBV20-1 and TRBJ2-7; perhaps D is TRBD1 or TRBD2 (5 bases each). Material: CD8+ T cells from blood. CDR3 nucleotide sequence: TGCAGTGCTATAACGGGACGCTCCCATACTTACTACGAGCAGTACTTC. As protein: CSAITGRSHTYYEQYF.